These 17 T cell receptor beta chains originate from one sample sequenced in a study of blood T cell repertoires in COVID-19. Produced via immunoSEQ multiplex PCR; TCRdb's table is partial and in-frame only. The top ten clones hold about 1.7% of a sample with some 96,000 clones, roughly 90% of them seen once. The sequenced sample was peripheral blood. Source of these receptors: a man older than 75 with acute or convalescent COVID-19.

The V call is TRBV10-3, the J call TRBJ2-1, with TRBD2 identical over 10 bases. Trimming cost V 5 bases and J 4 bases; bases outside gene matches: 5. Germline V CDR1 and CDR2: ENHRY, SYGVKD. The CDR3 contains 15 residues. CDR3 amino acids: CAISRTSGTYNEQFF. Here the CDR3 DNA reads TGTGCCATCAGTCGTACTAGCGGGACTTACAATGAGCAGTTCTTC.

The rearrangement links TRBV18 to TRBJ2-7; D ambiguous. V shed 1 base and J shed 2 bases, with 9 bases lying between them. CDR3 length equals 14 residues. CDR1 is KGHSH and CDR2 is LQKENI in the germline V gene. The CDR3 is CASSPQSLAYEQYF. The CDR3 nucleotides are TGTGCCAGCTCACCACAAAGTTTAGCCTACGAGCAGTACTTC.

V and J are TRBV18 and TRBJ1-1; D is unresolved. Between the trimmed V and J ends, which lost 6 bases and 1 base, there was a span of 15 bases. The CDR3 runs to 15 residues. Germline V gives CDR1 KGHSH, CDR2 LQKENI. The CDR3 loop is CASSPYATRNTEAFF. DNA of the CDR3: TGTGCCAGCTCCCCCTATGCCACGAGGAACACTGAAGCTTTCTTT.

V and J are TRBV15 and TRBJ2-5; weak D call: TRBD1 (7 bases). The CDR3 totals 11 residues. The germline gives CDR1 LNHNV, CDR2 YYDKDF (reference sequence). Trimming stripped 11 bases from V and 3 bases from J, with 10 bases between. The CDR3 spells CAGGTEETQYF. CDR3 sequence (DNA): TGTGCCGGAGGGACAGAAGAGACCCAGTACTTC.

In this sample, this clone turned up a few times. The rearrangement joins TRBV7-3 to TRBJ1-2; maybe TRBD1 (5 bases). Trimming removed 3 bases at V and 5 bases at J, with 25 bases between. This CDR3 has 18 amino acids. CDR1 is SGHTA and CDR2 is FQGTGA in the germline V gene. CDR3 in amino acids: CASSFRRGGRGYPYGYTF. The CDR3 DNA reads TGTGCCAGCAGCTTCAGGAGGGGTGGGCGGGGGTATCCTTATGGCTACACCTTC.

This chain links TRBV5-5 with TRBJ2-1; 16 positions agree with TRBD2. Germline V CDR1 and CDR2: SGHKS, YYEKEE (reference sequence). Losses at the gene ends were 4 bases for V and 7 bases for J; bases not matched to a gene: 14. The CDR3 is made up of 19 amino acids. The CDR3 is CASSLGLAGGIGLINEQFF. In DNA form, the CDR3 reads TGTGCCAGCAGCCTGGGACTAGCGGGAGGGATAGGCTTGATAAATGAGCAGTTCTTC.

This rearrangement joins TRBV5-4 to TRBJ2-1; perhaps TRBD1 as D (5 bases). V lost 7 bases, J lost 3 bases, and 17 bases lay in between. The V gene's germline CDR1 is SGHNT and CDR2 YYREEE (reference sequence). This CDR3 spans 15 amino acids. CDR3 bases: TGTGCCAGCCGCCGGGCCAGGGAAGACTACAATGAGCAGTTCTTC. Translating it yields CASRRAREDYNEQFF. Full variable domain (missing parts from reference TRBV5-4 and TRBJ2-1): ETGVTQSPTHLIKTRGQQVTLRCSSQSGHNTVSWYQQALGQGPQFIFQYYREEENGRGNFPPRFSGLQFPNYSSELNVNALELDDSALYLCASRRAREDYNEQFFGPGTRLTVL.

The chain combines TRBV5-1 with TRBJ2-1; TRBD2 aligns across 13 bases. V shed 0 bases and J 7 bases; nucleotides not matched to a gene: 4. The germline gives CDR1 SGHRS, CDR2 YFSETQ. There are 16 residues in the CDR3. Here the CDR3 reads CASSLVGGLAGNEQFF. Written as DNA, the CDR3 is TGCGCCAGCAGCTTGGTCGGGGGACTAGCGGGAAATGAGCAGTTCTTC.

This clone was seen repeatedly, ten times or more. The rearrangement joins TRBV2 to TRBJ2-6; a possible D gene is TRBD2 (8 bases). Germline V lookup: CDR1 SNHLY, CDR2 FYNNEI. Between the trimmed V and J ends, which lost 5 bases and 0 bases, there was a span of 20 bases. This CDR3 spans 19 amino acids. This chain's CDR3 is CASSLRGRTSPSGANVLTF. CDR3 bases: TGTGCCAGCAGTCTAAGGGGGCGGACTAGCCCCTCTGGGGCCAACGTCCTGACTTTC.

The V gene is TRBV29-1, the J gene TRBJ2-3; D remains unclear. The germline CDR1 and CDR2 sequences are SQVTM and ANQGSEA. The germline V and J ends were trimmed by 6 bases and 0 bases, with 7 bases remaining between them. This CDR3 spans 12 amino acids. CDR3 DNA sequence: TGCAGCGTATTTTCTAGCACAGATACGCAGTATTTT. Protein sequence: CSVFSSTDTQYF.

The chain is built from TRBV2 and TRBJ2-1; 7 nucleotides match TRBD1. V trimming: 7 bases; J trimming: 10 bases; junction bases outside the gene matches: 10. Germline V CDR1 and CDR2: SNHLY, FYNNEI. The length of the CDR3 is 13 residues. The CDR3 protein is CASTKDRSYEQFF. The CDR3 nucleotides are TGTGCCAGCACCAAGGACAGGTCTTACGAGCAGTTCTTC.

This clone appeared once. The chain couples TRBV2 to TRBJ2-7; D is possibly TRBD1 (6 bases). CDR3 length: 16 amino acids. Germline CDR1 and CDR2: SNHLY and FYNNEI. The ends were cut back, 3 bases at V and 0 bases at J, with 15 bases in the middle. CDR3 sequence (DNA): TGTGCCAGCAGTGATATAAGACAGGTATCCTCCTACGAGCAGTACTTC. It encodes CASSDIRQVSSYEQYF.

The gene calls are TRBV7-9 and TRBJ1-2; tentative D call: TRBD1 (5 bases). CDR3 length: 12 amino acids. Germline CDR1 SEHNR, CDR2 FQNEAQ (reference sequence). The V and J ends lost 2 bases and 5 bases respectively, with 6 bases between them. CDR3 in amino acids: CASSLQGYGYTF. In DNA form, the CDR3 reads TGTGCCAGCAGCTTACAGGGTTATGGCTACACCTTC.

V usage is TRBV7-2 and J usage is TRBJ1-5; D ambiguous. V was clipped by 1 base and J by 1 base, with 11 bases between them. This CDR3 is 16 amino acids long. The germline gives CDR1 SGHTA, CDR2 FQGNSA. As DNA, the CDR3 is TGTGCCAGCAGCTTAGTGGGTCCCGGGAGCAATCAGCCCCAGCATTTT. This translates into CASSLVGPGSNQPQHF. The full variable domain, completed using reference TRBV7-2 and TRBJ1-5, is GAGVSQSPSNKVTEKGKDVELRCDPISGHTALYWYRQSLGQGLEFLIYFQGNSAPDKSGLPSDRFSAERTGGSVSTLTIQRTQQEDSAVYLCASSLVGPGSNQPQHFGDGTRLSIL.

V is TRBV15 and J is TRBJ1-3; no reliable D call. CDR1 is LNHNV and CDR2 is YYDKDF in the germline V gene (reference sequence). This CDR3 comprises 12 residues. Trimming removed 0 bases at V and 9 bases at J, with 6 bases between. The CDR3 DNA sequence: TGTGCCACCAGCAGAGATCTCCGCACCATATATTTT. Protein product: CATSRDLRTIYF.

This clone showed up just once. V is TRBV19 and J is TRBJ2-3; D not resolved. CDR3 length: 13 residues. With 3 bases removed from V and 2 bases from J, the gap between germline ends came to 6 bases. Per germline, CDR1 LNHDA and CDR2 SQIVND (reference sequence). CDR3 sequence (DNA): TGTGCCAGTAGTATCCCCTTCACAGATACGCAGTATTTT. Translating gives CASSIPFTDTQYF.

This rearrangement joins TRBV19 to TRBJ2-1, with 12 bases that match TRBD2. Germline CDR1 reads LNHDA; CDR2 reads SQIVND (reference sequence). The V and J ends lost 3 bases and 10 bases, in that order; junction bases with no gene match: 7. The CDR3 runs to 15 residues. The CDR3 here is CASSMRLAGAREQFF. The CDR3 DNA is TGTGCCAGTAGTATGCGACTAGCGGGAGCTCGGGAGCAGTTCTTC.